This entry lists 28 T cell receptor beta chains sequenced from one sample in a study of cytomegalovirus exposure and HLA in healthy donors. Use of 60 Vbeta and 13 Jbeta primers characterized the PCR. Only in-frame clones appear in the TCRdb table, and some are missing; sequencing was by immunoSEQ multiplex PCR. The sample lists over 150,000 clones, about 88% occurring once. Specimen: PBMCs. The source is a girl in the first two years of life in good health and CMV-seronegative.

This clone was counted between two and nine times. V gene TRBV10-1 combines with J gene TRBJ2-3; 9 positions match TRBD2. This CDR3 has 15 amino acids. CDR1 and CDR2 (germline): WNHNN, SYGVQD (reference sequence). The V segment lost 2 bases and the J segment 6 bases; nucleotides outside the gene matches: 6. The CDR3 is CASSEQAGGQDTQYF. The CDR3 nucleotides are TGCGCCAGCAGTGAGCAGGCGGGGGGGCAGGATACGCAGTATTTT.

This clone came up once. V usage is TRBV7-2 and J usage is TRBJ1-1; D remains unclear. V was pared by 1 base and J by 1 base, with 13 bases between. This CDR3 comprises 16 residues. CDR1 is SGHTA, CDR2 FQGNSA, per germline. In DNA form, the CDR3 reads TGTGCCAGCAGCTTAGGAAGAGGGCGGGAGAACACTGAAGCTTTCTTT. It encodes CASSLGRGRENTEAFF.

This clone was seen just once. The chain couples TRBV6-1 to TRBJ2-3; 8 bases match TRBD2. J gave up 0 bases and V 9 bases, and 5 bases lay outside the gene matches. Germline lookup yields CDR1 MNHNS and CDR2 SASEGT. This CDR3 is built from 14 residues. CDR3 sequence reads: CASLSGASTDTQYF. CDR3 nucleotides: TGTGCCAGTCTTAGCGGGGCGAGCACAGATACGCAGTATTTT.

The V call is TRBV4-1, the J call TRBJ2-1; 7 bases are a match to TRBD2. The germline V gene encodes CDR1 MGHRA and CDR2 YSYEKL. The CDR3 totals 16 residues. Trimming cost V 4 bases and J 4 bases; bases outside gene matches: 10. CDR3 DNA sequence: TGCGCCAGCAGCCCGACTAGCTCTGTGGTGTACAATGAGCAGTTCTTC. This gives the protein CASSPTSSVVYNEQFF.

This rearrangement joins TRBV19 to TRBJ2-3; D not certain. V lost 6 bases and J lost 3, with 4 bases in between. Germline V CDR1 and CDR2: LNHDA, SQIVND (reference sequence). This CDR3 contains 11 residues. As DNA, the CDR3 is TGTGCCAGTAGGTATACAGATACGCAGTATTTT. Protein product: CASRYTDTQYF. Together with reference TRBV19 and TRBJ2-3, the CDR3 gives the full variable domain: DGGITQSPKYLFRKEGQNVTLSCEQNLNHDAMYWYRQDPGQGLRLIYYSQIVNDFQKGDIAEGYSVSREKKESFPLTVTSAQKNPTAFYLCASRYTDTQYFGPGTRLTVL.

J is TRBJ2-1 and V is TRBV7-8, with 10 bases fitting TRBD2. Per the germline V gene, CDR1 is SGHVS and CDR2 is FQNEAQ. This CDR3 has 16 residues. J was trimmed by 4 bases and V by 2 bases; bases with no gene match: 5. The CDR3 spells CASSLLAGAPYNEQFF. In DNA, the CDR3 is TGTGCCAGCAGCTTACTAGCGGGGGCGCCGTACAATGAGCAGTTCTTC.

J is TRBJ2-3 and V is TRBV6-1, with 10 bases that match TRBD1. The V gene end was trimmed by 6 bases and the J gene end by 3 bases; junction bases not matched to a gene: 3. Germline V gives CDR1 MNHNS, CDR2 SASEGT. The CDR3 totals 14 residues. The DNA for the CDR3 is TGTGCCAGCAGCAGGGACAGGGGTACAGATACGCAGTATTTT. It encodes CASSRDRGTDTQYF.

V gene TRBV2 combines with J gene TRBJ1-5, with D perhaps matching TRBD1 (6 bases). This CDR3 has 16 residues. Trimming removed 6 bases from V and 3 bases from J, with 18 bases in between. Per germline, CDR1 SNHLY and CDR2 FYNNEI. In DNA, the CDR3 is TGTGCCAGCAGCTTACAGGGTTCAGGGAACAATCAGCCCCAGCATTTT. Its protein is CASSLQGSGNNQPQHF.

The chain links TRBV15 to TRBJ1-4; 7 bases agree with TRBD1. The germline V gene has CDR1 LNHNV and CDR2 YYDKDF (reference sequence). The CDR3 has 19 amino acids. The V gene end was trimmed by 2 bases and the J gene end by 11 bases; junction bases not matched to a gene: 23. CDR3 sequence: CATSRRLPGQRREVEKLFF. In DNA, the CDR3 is TGTGCCACCAGCAGACGATTGCCGGGACAGAGAAGGGAAGTGGAGAAACTGTTTTTT.

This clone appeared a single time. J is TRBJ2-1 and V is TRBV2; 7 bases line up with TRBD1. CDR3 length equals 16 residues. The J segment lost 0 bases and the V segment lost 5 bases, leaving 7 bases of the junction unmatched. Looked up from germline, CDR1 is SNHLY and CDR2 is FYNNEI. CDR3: CASSSNRGRSYNEQFF. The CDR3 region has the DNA TGTGCCAGCAGTTCCAACAGGGGCCGCTCCTACAATGAGCAGTTCTTC.

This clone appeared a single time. CDR3 amino acids: CAISESLESGETQYF. Here the CDR3 DNA reads TGTGCCATCAGTGAGTCGTTGGAGTCGGGGGAGACCCAGTACTTC. The V and J genes are TRBV10-3 and TRBJ2-5; tentative D call: TRBD2 (5 bases). The CDR3 extends over 15 amino acids. Trimming removed 0 bases from V and 5 bases from J, with 13 bases in between. Germline V gene data show CDR1 as ENHRY and CDR2 as SYGVKD.

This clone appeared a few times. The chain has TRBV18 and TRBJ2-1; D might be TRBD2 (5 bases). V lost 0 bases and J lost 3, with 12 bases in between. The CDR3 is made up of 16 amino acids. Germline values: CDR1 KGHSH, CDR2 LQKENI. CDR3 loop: CASSPPFSGDYNEQFF. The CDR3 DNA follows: TGTGCCAGCTCACCACCGTTCAGCGGTGACTACAATGAGCAGTTCTTC.

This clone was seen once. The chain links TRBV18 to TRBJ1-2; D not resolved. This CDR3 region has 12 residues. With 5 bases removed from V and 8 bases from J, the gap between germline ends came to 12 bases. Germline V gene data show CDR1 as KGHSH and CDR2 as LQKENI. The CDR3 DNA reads TGTGCCAGCTCATCCGACCGGGTAGGCTACACCTTC. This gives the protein CASSSDRVGYTF.

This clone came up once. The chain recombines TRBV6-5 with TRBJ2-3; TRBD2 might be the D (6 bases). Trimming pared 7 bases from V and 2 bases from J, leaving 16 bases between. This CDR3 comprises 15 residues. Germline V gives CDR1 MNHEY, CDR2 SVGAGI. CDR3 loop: CASKHEGGDTDTQYF. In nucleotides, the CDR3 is TGTGCCAGCAAACATGAGGGAGGAGACACAGATACGCAGTATTTT.

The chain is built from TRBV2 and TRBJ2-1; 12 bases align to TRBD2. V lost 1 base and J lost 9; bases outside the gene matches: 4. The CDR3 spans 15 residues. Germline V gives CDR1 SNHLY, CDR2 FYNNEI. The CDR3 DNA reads TGTGCCAGCAGTGAAGTGGCTAGCGGGGGGGGTGAGCAGTTCTTC. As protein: CASSEVASGGGEQFF.

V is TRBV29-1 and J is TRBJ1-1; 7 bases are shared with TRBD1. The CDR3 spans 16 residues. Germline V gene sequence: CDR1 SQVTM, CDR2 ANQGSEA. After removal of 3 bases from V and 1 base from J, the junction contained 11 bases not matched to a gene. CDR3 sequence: CSVERGLTRGNTEAFF. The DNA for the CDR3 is TGCAGCGTTGAGAGGGGGCTGACGAGAGGGAACACTGAAGCTTTCTTT.

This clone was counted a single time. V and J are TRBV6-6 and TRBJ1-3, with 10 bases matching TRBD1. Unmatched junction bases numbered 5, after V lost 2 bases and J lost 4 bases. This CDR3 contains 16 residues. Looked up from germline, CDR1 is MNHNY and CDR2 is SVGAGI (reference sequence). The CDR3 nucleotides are TGTGCCAGCAGTTACGGAGGGACAGGGGACGGAAACACCATATATTTT. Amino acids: CASSYGGTGDGNTIYF.

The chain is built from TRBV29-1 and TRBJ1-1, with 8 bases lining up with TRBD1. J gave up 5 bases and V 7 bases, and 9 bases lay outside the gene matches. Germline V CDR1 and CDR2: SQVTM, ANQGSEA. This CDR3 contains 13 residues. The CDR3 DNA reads TGCAGCGGCGCAGGGGGCAGACGGACTGAAGCTTTCTTT. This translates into CSGAGGRRTEAFF.

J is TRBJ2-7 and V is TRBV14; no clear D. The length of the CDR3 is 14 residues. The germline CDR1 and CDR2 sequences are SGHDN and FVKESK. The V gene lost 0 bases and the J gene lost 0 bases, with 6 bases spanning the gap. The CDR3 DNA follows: TGTGCCAGCAGCCAAGATTACTCCTCCTACGAGCAGTACTTC. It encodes CASSQDYSSYEQYF.

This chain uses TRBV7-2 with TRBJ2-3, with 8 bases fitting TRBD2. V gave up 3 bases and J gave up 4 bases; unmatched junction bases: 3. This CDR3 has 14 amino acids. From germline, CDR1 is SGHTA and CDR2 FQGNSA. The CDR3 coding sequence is TGTGCCAGCAGCTTGGCTAGCGGGTCAGATACGCAGTATTTT. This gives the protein CASSLASGSDTQYF.

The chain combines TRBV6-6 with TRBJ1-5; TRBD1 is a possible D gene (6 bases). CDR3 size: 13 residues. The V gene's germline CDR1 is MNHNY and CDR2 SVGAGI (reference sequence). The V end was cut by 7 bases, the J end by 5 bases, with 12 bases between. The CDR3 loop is CASMGTLHQPQHF. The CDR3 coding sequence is TGTGCCAGCATGGGGACACTGCATCAGCCCCAGCATTTT.

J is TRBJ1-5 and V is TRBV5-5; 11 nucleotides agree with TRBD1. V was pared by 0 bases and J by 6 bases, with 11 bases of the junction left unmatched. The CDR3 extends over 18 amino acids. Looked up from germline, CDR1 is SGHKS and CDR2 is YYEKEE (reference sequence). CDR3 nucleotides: TGTGCCAGCAGCTTGGTTCTTTCGGGACAGGGGGTCACTCAGCCCCAGCATTTT. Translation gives CASSLVLSGQGVTQPQHF. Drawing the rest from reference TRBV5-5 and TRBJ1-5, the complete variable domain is DAGVTQSPTHLIKTRGQQVTLRCSPISGHKSVSWYQQVLGQGPQFIFQYYEKEERGRGNFPDRFSARQFPNYSSELNVNALLLGDSALYLCASSLVLSGQGVTQPQHFGDGTRLSIL.

The CDR3 DNA reads TGTGCCAGTACACTTCGGGCGGGGGCCAACACCGGGGAGCTGTTTTTT. Protein: CASTLRAGANTGELFF. This chain joins TRBV19 and TRBJ2-2, with D possibly being TRBD2 (7 bases). CDR1 and CDR2 from the germline V gene are LNHDA and SQIVND (reference sequence). The CDR3 extends over 16 amino acids. V dropped 7 bases and J dropped 2 bases, with 17 bases sitting between them.

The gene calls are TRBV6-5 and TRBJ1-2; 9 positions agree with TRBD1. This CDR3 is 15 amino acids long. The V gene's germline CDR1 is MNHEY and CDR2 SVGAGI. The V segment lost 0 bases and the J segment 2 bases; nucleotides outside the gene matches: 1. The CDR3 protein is CASSYSGQGNYGYTF. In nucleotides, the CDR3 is TGTGCCAGCAGTTACTCAGGACAGGGGAACTATGGCTACACCTTC.

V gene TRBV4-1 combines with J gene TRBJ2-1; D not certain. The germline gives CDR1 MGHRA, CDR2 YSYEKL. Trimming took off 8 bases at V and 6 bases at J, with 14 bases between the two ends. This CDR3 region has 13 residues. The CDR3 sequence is CASALVAVNEQFF. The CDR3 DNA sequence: TGCGCCAGCGCCCTGGTTGCGGTCAATGAGCAGTTCTTC.

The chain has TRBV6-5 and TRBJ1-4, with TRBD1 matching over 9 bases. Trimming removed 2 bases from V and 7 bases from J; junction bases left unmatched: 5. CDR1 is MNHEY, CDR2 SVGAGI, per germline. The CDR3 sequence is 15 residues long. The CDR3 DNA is TGTGCCAGCAGTTACGCGACAGGGGGTGGTGAAAAACTGTTTTTT. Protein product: CASSYATGGGEKLFF.

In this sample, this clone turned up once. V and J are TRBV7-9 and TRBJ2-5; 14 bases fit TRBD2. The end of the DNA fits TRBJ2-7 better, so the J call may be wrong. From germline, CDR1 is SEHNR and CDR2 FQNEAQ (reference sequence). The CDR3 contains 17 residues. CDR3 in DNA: TGTGCCAGCAGCTTCGGACTAGCGGGGGGATCTCCCTACGAGCAGTACTTC. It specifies CASSFGLAGGSPYEQYF.

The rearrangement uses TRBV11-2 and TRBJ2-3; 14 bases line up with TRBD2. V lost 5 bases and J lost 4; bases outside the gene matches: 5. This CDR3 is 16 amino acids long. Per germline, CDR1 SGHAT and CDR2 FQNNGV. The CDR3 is CASSATSGGVADTQYF. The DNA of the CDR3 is TGTGCCAGCAGCGCGACTAGCGGGGGGGTTGCAGATACGCAGTATTTT.